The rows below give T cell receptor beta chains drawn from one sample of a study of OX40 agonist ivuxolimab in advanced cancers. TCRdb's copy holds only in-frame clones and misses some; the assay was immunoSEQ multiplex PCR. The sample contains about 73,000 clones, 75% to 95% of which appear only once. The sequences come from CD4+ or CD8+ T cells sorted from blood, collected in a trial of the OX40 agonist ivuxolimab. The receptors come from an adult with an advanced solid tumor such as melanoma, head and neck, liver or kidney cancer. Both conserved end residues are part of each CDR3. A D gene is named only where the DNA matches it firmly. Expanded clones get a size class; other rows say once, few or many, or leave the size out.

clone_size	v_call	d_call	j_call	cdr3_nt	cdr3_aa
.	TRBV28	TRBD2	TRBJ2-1	TGTGCCAGCAGCAAACTAGCGGGCCGCTACAATGAGCAGTTCTTC	CASSKLAGRYNEQFF
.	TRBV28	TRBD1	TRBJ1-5	TGTGCCAGCAGTTTGAACAGGGGGGGACGTCAGCCCCAGCATTTT	CASSLNRGGRQPQHF
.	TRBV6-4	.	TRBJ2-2	TGTGCCAGCAGGCAGGGTGAGGCCGGGGAGCTGTTTTTT	CASRQGEAGELFF
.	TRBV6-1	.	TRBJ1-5	TGTGCCAGCAGTGAAGCGGGCAGGACGGGTCAGCCCCAGCATTTT	CASSEAGRTGQPQHF
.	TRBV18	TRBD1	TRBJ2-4	TGTGCCAGCTCACCCCGTCGGACAGGTGAGGAAGCCAAAAACATTCAGTACTTC	CASSPRRTGEEAKNIQYF
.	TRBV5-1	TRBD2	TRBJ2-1	TGCGCCAGCACTCCGGGACTAGCGCTGAATGAGCAGTTCTTC	CASTPGLALNEQFF
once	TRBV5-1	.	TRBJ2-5	TGCGCCAGCAGCCCCGAGGCCAGCCGAGGGACCCAGTACTTC	CASSPEASRGTQYF
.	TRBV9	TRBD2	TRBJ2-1	TGTGCCAGCAGCGTAATGCTAGCGGGTCACAATGAGCAGTTCTTC	CASSVMLAGHNEQFF
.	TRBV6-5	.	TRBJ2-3	TGTGCCAGCAGAGGACAGTTCGGGACAGATACGCAGTATTTT	CASRGQFGTDTQYF
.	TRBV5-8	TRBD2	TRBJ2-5	TGTGCCAGCAGCTTCCCAAGGTGGCGGGAGGCCCAAGAGACCCAGTACTTC	CASSFPRWREAQETQYF
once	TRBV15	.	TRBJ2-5	TGTGCCACCAGCAGGGGGACGTTGGGAGAGACCCAGTACTTC	CATSRGTLGETQYF
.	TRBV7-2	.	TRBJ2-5	TGTGCCAGCAGCTTAGGTCGGGGCGCTCAAGAGACCCAGTACTTC	CASSLGRGAQETQYF
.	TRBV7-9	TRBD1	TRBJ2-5	TGTGCCAGCAGCAAAACAGGGGATCAAGAGACCCAGTACTTC	CASSKTGDQETQYF
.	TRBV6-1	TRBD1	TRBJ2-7	TGTGCCAGCAGGCGGGACAGGGAACCCCTTCGCTTTGACTTC	CASRRDREPLRFDF
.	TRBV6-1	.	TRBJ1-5	TGTGCCAGCAGTGAATCTTTCTATCAGCCCCAGCATTTT	CASSESFYQPQHF
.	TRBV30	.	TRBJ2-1	TGTGCCTGGAGTGTACTAAGCGCTAGCAGGTACAATGAGCAGTTCTTC	CAWSVLSASRYNEQFF
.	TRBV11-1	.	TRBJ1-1	TGTGCCAGCAGCTCTCTCGGACCGCCTGGGGACACTGAAGCTTTCTTT	CASSSLGPPGDTEAFF
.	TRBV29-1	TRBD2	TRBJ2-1	TGCAGCATGCCGGGGACTAGCTTATACAATGAGCAGTTCTTC	CSMPGTSLYNEQFF
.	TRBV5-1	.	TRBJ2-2	TGCGCCAGCAGGGAGGACACGACCGGGGAGCTGTTTTTT	CASREDTTGELFF
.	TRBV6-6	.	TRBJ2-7	TGTGCCAGCGGGGGGACAGAATACGAGCAGTACTTC	CASGGTEYEQYF
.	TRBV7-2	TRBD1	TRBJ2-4	TGTGCCAGCACCCGTACAGGGGGCGAAAACATTCAGTACTTC	CASTRTGGENIQYF
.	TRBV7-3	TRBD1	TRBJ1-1	TGTGCCAGCAGCTTGACAGGGTTGACTGAAGCTTTCTTT	CASSLTGLTEAFF
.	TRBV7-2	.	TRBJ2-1	TGTGCCAGCAGCCCTCGCACAGGGAATGAGCAGTTCTTC	CASSPRTGNEQFF
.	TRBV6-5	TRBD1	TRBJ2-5	TGTGCCAGCAGTTACTTAGGACAGGGGCGACAAGAGACCCAGTACTTC	CASSYLGQGRQETQYF
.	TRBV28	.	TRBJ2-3	TGTGCCAGCACCCTAAGTACGGCCACAGATACGCAGTATTTT	CASTLSTATDTQYF
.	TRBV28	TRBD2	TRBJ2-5	TGTGCCAGCAGTACACTAGCGGAGCAAGAGACCCAGTACTTC	CASSTLAEQETQYF